This passage covers 20 T cell receptor beta chains from one sample sequenced in a study of T cell repertoires in cytomegalovirus infection. The antigens for these receptors are not known. One entry per CDR3 protein, called by TCRdb with MiXCR from the reads. In the table there are some 940,000 distinct CDR3 sequences, around 32% of which are singletons. The sequenced sample was cultured CD8+ T cells from PBMCs, obtained from culture after CMV antigen stimulation. These receptors came from a human donor in good health (CMV status not recorded). Some clones in this sample may be carry-over from other donors' samples.

This clonotype occurred a few times. The chain couples TRBV7-9 to TRBJ1-5, with no clear D. This CDR3 is built from 15 residues. Germline assignment: CDR1 SEHNR and CDR2 FQNEAQ (reference sequence). Between the trimmed V and J ends, which lost 5 bases and 3 bases, there was a span of 14 bases. The chain's CDR3 is CASSQTRGDNQPQHF. The CDR3, as DNA: TGTGCCAGCAGCCAAACTCGGGGTGACAATCAGCCCCAGCATTTT.

This chain connects TRBV6-1 to TRBJ2-1, with TRBD1 identical over 9 bases. J lost 4 bases, V lost 1 base, and 5 bases had no gene match. This CDR3 comprises 16 residues. The germline CDR1 and CDR2 sequences are MNHNS and SASEGT. CDR3 DNA: TGTGCCAGCAGTGAAGGGGGACAGGGTTGGTACAATGAGCAGTTCTTC. Translated, it gives CASSEGGQGWYNEQFF.

V and J are TRBV4-1 and TRBJ1-5; D is possibly TRBD1 (5 bases). V lost 3 bases to trimming and J lost 3 bases, with 15 bases between them. The CDR3 is made up of 16 amino acids. The germline CDR1 and CDR2 sequences are MGHRA and YSYEKL. The DNA of the CDR3 is TGCGCCAGCAGCCACCGGGCGACAGTTTACAATCAGCCCCAGCATTTT. Its protein is CASSHRATVYNQPQHF.

This sequence joins TRBV4-1 and TRBJ2-1; D not certain. Germline CDR1 reads MGHRA; CDR2 reads YSYEKL. Between the trimmed V and J ends, which lost 2 bases and 5 bases, there was a span of 10 bases. The CDR3 runs 14 residues. The CDR3 region is CASSQIDGDNEQFF. The CDR3 DNA reads as TGCGCCAGCAGCCAAATAGATGGGGACAATGAGCAGTTCTTC.

In its sample, this clonotype was seen a few times. The chain joins TRBV23-1 to TRBJ1-4; D gene uncertain. TRBV23-1 is recorded as an ORF, its role being uncertain. V lost 1 base and J lost 8, with 14 bases in between. The CDR3 extends over 15 amino acids. This chain's CDR3 is CASSQYGRRREKLFF. The DNA for the CDR3 is TGCGCCAGCAGTCAATATGGACGGAGAAGGGAAAAACTGTTTTTT.

This chain uses TRBV3-1 with TRBJ2-3; 8 bases are a match to TRBD2. The CDR3 length is 17 residues. The V and J ends lost 5 bases and 0 bases, in that order; junction bases with no gene match: 10. CDR1 is LGHDT and CDR2 is YNNKEL in the germline V gene (reference sequence). The chain's CDR3 is CASSNRTRGESTDTQYF. Written as DNA, the CDR3 is TGTGCCAGCAGCAACCGCACGCGGGGGGAGAGCACAGATACGCAGTATTTT.

This chain connects TRBV4-2 to TRBJ1-2; a possible D gene is TRBD1 (5 bases). V lost 4 bases and J 0 bases, leaving 15 bases between the germline ends. The CDR3 loop spans 16 amino acids. Germline CDR1 reads LGHNA; CDR2 reads YNFKEQ. The CDR3 DNA follows: TGTGCCAGCAGCCTAAGCATGACAGAGACTAACTATGGCTACACCTTC. This codes for CASSLSMTETNYGYTF.

This sequence joins TRBV6-2 or TRBV6-3 and TRBJ2-2; D remains unclear. Trimming removed 7 bases from V and 6 bases from J, with 15 bases in between. Germline V gene data show CDR1 as MNHEY and CDR2 as SVGEGT. The CDR3 is made up of 14 amino acids. CDR3 bases: TGTGCCAGCACATTCACAAACCGGCCCGGGGAGCTGTTTTTT. Amino acids: CASTFTNRPGELFF.

The CDR3 nucleotides are TGTGCCAGCAGCCCTCAACAGGGGGGGAATTCACCCCTCCACTTT. It specifies CASSPQQGGNSPLHF. The chain employs TRBV12-3 or TRBV12-4 and TRBJ1-6; TRBD1 matches at 8 bases. Germline trimming cut 6 bases from V and 7 bases from J; bases unmatched to any gene: 8. CDR3 length: 15 residues.

Concerning this clonotype: This may arise from a read error, as a much more abundant clone is one base away. The chain is built from TRBV7-2 and TRBJ2-2; TRBD1 or TRBD2 may be the D gene (6 bases each). CDR1 and CDR2 (germline): SGHTA, FQGNSA. This CDR3 has 17 residues. Trimming pared 10 bases from V and 4 bases from J, leaving 25 bases between. In DNA form, the CDR3 reads TGTGCCAACAACCTCCATATCGGGGGCGAAGGCACCGGGGAGCTGTTTTTT. It yields the protein CANNLHIGGEGTGELFF.

The table lists this clonotype with a few counts. J is TRBJ1-1 and V is TRBV6-6; D is undetermined. CDR1 is MNHNY and CDR2 is SVGAGI in the germline V gene (reference sequence). This CDR3 has 13 residues. The V end was cut by 5 bases, the J end by 3 bases, with 10 bases between. The CDR3 region has the DNA TGTGCCAGCAGTCAATACGAGTACACTGAAGCTTTCTTT. It codes for CASSQYEYTEAFF.

This clonotype was seen a few times. The rearrangement uses TRBV7-6 and TRBJ2-1; TRBD2 matches at 7 bases. Germline V gene sequence: CDR1 SGHVS, CDR2 FNYEAQ. This CDR3 has 18 amino acids. J was trimmed by 8 bases and V by 1 base; bases with no gene match: 17. The CDR3 coding sequence is TGTGCCAGCAGCTTAGGGGCCCAGCGGGGCGCAGGGTGGGATGAGCAGTTCTTC. This codes for CASSLGAQRGAGWDEQFF.

There are many counts of this clonotype. The chain joins TRBV27 to TRBJ1-4, with a possible D match to TRBD1 (5 bases). The ends were cut back, 8 bases at V and 2 bases at J, with 6 bases in the middle. The germline CDR1 and CDR2 sequences are MNHEY and SMNVEV (reference sequence). This CDR3 is 12 amino acids long. DNA of the CDR3: TGTGCCAGCCAGGGTACTAATGAAAAACTGTTTTTT. Amino acid sequence: CASQGTNEKLFF.

The sample holds a few counts of this clonotype. This chain connects TRBV7-8 to TRBJ2-7, with D perhaps given as TRBD1 or TRBD2 (5 bases each). Germline CDR1 and CDR2: SGHVS and FQNEAQ. The CDR3 covers 15 residues. Trimming took 0 bases from V and 2 from J, leaving 11 bases between them. The DNA for the CDR3 is TGTGCCAGCAGCTTAGCGGTGGTGGGGGCCTACGAGCAGTACTTC. It encodes CASSLAVVGAYEQYF.

The rearrangement uses TRBV5-1 and TRBJ1-1, with D unclear. The germline CDR1 and CDR2 sequences are SGHRS and YFSETQ. Trimming pared 5 bases from V and 2 bases from J, leaving 7 bases between. The CDR3 covers 12 residues. The DNA of the CDR3 is TGCGCCAGCAGGATCGCCAACACTGAAGCTTTCTTT. It specifies CASRIANTEAFF.

J is TRBJ2-1 and V is TRBV27; 11 bases map to TRBD2. This CDR3 has 15 residues. After removal of 3 bases from V and 7 bases from J, the junction contained 5 bases not matched to a gene. Germline assignment: CDR1 MNHEY and CDR2 SMNVEV (reference sequence). CDR3 DNA sequence: TGTGCCAGCAGTTTCCCGGGACTAGCGGTAAATGAGCAGTTCTTC. Protein product: CASSFPGLAVNEQFF.

This clonotype was picked up a small number of times. The rearrangement uses TRBV6-2 or TRBV6-3 and TRBJ1-1, with TRBD1 as a possible D gene (5 bases). Trimming removed 6 bases at V and 3 bases at J, with 17 bases between. Germline CDR1 reads MNHEY; CDR2 reads SVGEGT. The CDR3 extends over 15 amino acids. In nucleotides, the CDR3 is TGTGCCAGCAGCTTAGATCCGGGACCTTACACTGAAGCTTTCTTT. This encodes CASSLDPGPYTEAFF.

This clonotype was recorded a few times. The chain uses TRBV10-3 and TRBJ2-3; maybe TRBD1 (5 bases). The length of the CDR3 is 13 residues. From germline, CDR1 is ENHRY and CDR2 SYGVKD. Between the trimmed V and J ends, which lost 6 bases and 2 bases, there was a span of 9 bases. The CDR3 DNA reads TGTGCCATCAGGGACACAGACACAGATACGCAGTATTTT. Amino acid sequence: CAIRDTDTDTQYF.

V and J are TRBV27 and TRBJ2-3; D call uncertain. The CDR3 has 14 amino acids. Germline CDR1 MNHEY, CDR2 SMNVEV (reference sequence). The germline V and J ends were trimmed by 2 bases and 3 bases, with 9 bases remaining between them. The CDR3 loop reads CASSLSALTDTQYF. In DNA, the CDR3 is TGTGCCAGCAGTTTAAGTGCGCTGACAGATACGCAGTATTTT.

Details on this clonotype: Mismatch with germline at one junction end may stem from a read error. V gene TRBV7-4 combines with J gene TRBJ2-1, with 9 bases lining up with TRBD1. Germline V lookup: CDR1 SGHVT, CDR2 SQSDAQ. The CDR3 runs 15 residues. CDR3 in amino acids: CASSRRQGEYKEQFF. The DNA for the CDR3 is TGTGCCAGCAGCCGTCGACAGGGGGAATACAAAGAGCAGTTCTTC.